Following are 4 T cell receptor beta chains from one sample sequenced in a study of T cells in Graves' hyperthyroidism and ophthalmopathy. RNA transcripts were the template for amplifying TCR beta CDR3 regions. When the TCR CDR3 underwent first-round RT-PCR, the HTBI primer set was used. One entry per CDR3 protein results from TCRdb running MiXCR on the multiplex PCR reads. The sample shows over 350,000 distinct CDR3 sequences, 14% to 15% of them seen only once. Sequences were obtained from blood. These receptors were taken from a man aged 18 to 35 with Graves' ophthalmopathy.

This clonotype was seen a single time. This chain joins TRBV30 and TRBJ2-5; 8 bases agree with TRBD2. V lost 5 bases and J lost 7; bases outside the gene matches: 0. The germline V gene has CDR1 GTSNPN and CDR2 SVGIG (reference sequence). The CDR3 loop spans 10 amino acids. The DNA for the CDR3 is TGTGCCTGGGCGGGGGGGACCCAGTACTTC. Encoded protein: CAWAGGTQYF.

As for this clonotype: A clone one base away is much larger, so this may be a read error. The genes are TRBV27 and TRBJ2-5, with D possibly being TRBD1 (7 bases). The CDR3 has 15 amino acids. CDR1 and CDR2 from the germline V gene are MNHEY and SMNVEV (reference sequence). The CDR3, as DNA: TGTGCCAGCGGTTTATCAGGGGGGTACCAAGAGACCCAGTACTTC. It translates to CASGLSGGYQETQYF.

This clonotype was seen many times. Here the CDR3 DNA reads TGTGCCAGCTCCCGCTTGGAGGGGCCCTACGAGCAGTACTTC. It is translated as CASSRLEGPYEQYF. The rearrangement uses TRBV18 and TRBJ2-7, with D perhaps TRBD2 (6 bases). The CDR3 runs 14 residues. CDR1 KGHSH and CDR2 LQKENI come from the germline V gene. V lost 6 bases to trimming and J lost 2 bases, with 14 bases between them.

This clonotype has more than one count but fewer than ten. The V call is TRBV6-1, the J call TRBJ2-1; D uncertain. Per germline, CDR1 MNHNS and CDR2 SASEGT. Trimming removed 6 bases from V and 9 bases from J, with 12 bases in between. The CDR3 is made up of 12 amino acids. The DNA of the CDR3 is TGTGCCAGCAGCCCAGGTCCTGTTGAGCAGTTCTTC. Translated: CASSPGPVEQFF.